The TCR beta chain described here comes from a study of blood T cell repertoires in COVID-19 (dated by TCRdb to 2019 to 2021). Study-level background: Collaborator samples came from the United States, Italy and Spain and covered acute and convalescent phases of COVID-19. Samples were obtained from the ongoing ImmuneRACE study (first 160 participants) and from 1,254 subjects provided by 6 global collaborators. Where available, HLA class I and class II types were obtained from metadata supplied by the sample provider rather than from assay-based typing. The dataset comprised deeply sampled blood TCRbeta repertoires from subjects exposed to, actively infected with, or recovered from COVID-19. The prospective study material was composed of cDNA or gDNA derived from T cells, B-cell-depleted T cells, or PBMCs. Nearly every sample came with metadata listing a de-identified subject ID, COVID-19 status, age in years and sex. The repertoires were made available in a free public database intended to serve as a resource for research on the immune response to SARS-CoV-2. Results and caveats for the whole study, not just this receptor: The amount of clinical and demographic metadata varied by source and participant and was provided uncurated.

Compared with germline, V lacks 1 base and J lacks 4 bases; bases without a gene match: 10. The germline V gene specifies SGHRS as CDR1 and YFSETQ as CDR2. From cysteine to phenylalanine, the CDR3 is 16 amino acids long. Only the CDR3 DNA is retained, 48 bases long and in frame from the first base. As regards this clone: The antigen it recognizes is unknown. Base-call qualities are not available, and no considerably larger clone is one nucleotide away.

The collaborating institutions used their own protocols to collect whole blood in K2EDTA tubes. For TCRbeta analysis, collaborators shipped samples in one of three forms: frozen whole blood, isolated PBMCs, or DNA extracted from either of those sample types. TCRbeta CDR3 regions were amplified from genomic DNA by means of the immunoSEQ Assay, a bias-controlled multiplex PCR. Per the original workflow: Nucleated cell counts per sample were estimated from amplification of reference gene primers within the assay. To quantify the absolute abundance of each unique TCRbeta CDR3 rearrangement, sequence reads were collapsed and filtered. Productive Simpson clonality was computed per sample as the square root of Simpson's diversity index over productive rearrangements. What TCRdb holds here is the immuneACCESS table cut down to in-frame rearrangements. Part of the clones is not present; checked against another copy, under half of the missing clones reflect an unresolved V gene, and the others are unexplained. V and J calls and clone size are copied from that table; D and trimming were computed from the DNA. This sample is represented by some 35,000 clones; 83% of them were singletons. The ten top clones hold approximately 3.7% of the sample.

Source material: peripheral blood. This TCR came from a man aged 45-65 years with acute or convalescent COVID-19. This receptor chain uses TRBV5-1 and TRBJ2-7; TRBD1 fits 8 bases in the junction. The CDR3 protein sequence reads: CASSLTPGGQGYEQYF. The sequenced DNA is TGCGCCAGCAGCTTGACACCAGGGGGCCAAGGGTACGAGCAGTACTTC.